Sequencing of this TCR beta chain was carried out in a study of OX40 agonist ivuxolimab in advanced cancers. There are 14 residues in the CDR3. V shed 2 bases and J 4 bases; nucleotides not matched to a gene: 2. Germline-derived CDR1 and CDR2 are SGHTA and FQGTGA. Sequenced by immunoSEQ multiplex PCR; TCRdb stores in-frame clones only, minus some. Here the sample spans 75,000 to 100,000 clones, around 89% being singletons. The sequence derives from an adult with an advanced solid tumor such as melanoma, head and neck, liver or kidney cancer. V gene TRBV7-3 combines with J gene TRBJ1-2; TRBD1 matches 9 bases. The starting material was CD4+ or CD8+ T cells sorted from blood, obtained in a trial of the OX40 agonist ivuxolimab. This CDR3 is CASSLQGQGYGYTF. CDR3 nucleotides: TGTGCCAGCAGCTTACAGGGACAGGGCTATGGCTACACCTTC.